Shown below are 4 T cell receptor beta chains from a single sample sequenced in a study of cytomegalovirus exposure and HLA in healthy donors. PCR used 60 Vbeta primers and 13 Jbeta primers. The assay was immunoSEQ multiplex PCR, and TCRdb's table has in-frame clones only and misses some. The sample lists around 130,000 clones, approximately 80% occurring once. The sequencing sample was made of PBMCs. The receptors here all came from a woman in her thirties or forties in good health and CMV-seronegative.

V is TRBV2 and J is TRBJ1-1; D perhaps matches TRBD1 (5 bases). The V gene's germline CDR1 is SNHLY and CDR2 FYNNEI. V was shortened by 8 bases and J by 5 bases, with 15 bases between the two germline ends. CDR3 length equals 13 residues. CDR3 sequence reads: CASSSGGYTEAFF. CDR3 in DNA: TGTGCCAGCTCTTCGGGGGGATATACTGAAGCTTTCTTT.

The genes are TRBV5-4 and TRBJ2-7; 9 bases match TRBD1. The length of the CDR3 is 14 residues. Germline V gene sequence: CDR1 SGHNT, CDR2 YYREEE (reference sequence). Trimming removed 0 bases from V and 3 bases from J; junction bases left unmatched: 1. CDR3: CASSLGDRDYEQYF. The CDR3 nucleotides are TGTGCCAGCAGCTTGGGGGACAGGGACTACGAGCAGTACTTC.

The V and J genes are TRBV7-9 and TRBJ2-7; 9 nucleotides align to TRBD2. Germline-derived CDR1 and CDR2 are SEHNR and FQNEAQ (reference sequence). This CDR3 has 16 amino acids. V gave up 5 bases and J gave up 0 bases; unmatched junction bases: 8. CDR3 DNA: TGTGCCAGCAGCCTAAGGCGGGAGGGTAGCTCCTACGAGCAGTACTTC. Translating it yields CASSLRREGSSYEQYF.

The chain carries TRBV27 and TRBJ1-2; TRBD1 is a possible D gene (6 bases). The V end was cut by 5 bases, the J end by 4 bases, with 11 bases between. Germline V gene sequence: CDR1 MNHEY, CDR2 SMNVEV (reference sequence). CDR3 size: 13 residues. The CDR3 nucleotides are TGTGCCAGCAGTCCGACAGGCTTCTATGGCTACACCTTC. The encoded protein is CASSPTGFYGYTF.